The 21 T cell receptor beta chains below were found in one sample sequenced in a study of Graves' ophthalmopathy and Graves' hyperthyroidism. RNA transcripts were the source from which TCR beta CDR3 regions were amplified. After a first-round RT-PCR with HTBI primers, a second-round multiplex PCR was run. MiXCR, run by TCRdb on the multiplex PCR reads, gives a single entry per CDR3 protein. The data show hundreds of thousands of distinct CDR3 sequences, approximately 21% seen once. The sequenced sample consisted of peripheral blood. Source of these receptors: a woman in her late teens or twenties with stable Graves' hyperthyroidism.

This clonotype showed up many times. V gene TRBV12-3 or TRBV12-4 combines with J gene TRBJ2-5, with 9 positions matching TRBD1. The CDR3 is made up of 14 amino acids. The ends lost 7 bases at V and 1 base at J; junction bases unmatched: 4. CDR3 DNA sequence: TGTGCCAGCACTCTGGGACAGGGCCAAGAGACCCAGTACTTC. This translates into CASTLGQGQETQYF.

This clonotype was counted at least ten times. V is TRBV19 and J is TRBJ2-7; D is uncertain. The V gene's germline CDR1 is LNHDA and CDR2 SQIVND (reference sequence). V was cut by 3 bases and J by 7 bases, with 10 bases left in between. This CDR3 contains 12 residues. CDR3 residues: CASSIRRGEQYF. The DNA for the CDR3 is TGTGCCAGTAGTATCCGGCGAGGAGAGCAGTACTTC.

This clonotype was counted many times. The chain is built from TRBV9 and TRBJ2-7; D gene uncertain. This CDR3 contains 14 residues. Trimming cost V 3 bases and J 0 bases, with 10 bases left between them. Germline V gives CDR1 SGDLS, CDR2 YYNGEE. The CDR3, as DNA: TGTGCCAGCAGCGGCGCAAGTGACTCCTACGAGCAGTACTTC. As protein: CASSGASDSYEQYF.

This clonotype was seen a few times. The chain joins TRBV30 to TRBJ1-5; a possible D gene is TRBD1 (5 bases). The germline V gene has CDR1 GTSNPN and CDR2 SVGIG (reference sequence). Trimming took 7 bases from V and 6 from J, leaving 16 bases between them. This CDR3 contains 13 residues. CDR3 nucleotide sequence: TGTGCCTATGAGCCAGGCGGGGGTCAGCCCCAGCATTTT. Translating gives CAYEPGGGQPQHF.

V gene TRBV6-1 combines with J gene TRBJ2-5; TRBD2 matches 7 bases. Germline V gives CDR1 MNHNS, CDR2 SASEGT. The length of the CDR3 is 14 residues. The junction had 9 bases not matched to a gene; V was cut back by 8 bases and J by 3 bases. DNA for the CDR3: TGTGCCAGCTTTTTAGCGGGCAAGGAAGAGACCCAGTACTTC. It translates to CASFLAGKEETQYF.

J is TRBJ1-2 and V is TRBV12-3 or TRBV12-4, with D perhaps matching TRBD1 (5 bases). The ends were cut back, 6 bases at V and 4 bases at J, with 15 bases in the middle. The CDR3 has 14 residues. The CDR3 here is CASRAPGPLYGYTF. CDR3 nucleotides: TGTGCCAGCAGGGCCCCGGGACCTCTCTATGGCTACACCTTC.

The genes are TRBV6-1 and TRBJ2-2; 10 bases line up with TRBD1. The CDR3 contains 14 residues. Germline values: CDR1 MNHNS, CDR2 SASEGT. Trimming took 6 bases from V and 7 from J; bases not matched to a gene: 5. The CDR3 sequence is CASRWDRGGGELFF. Here the CDR3 DNA reads TGTGCCAGCAGATGGGACAGGGGCGGCGGGGAGCTGTTTTTT.

Of note for this clonotype: A much larger clone differs by one base, so this may be a read error. The chain joins TRBV5-1 to TRBJ2-6; D possibly corresponds to TRBD1 (5 bases). This CDR3 comprises 15 residues. CDR1 and CDR2 from the germline V gene are SGHRS and YFSETQ. The CDR3, as DNA: TGCGCCAGCAGCTTGTTACAGTCTGGGGCCAACGTCCTGGCTTTC. Translation: CASSLLQSGANVLAF. Looking up the rest from reference TRBV5-1 and TRBJ2-6 gives the full variable domain: KAGVTQTPRYLIKTRGQQVTLSCSPISGHRSVSWYQQTPGQGLQFLFEYFSETQRNKGNFPGRFSGRQFSNSRSEMNVSTLELGDSALYLCASSLLQSGANVLAFGAGSRLTVL.

J is TRBJ2-5 and V is TRBV27, with 14 bases lining up with TRBD2. The CDR3 consists of 15 residues. CDR1 is MNHEY and CDR2 is SMNVEV in the germline V gene (reference sequence). V lost 6 bases to trimming and J lost 5 bases; unmatched junction nucleotides: 5. CDR3 region: CASRGLAGAPETQYF. DNA of the CDR3: TGTGCCAGCAGGGGACTAGCGGGAGCCCCTGAGACCCAGTACTTC.

This clonotype came up a few times. V gene TRBV15 combines with J gene TRBJ2-5, with 8 bases fitting TRBD1. CDR3 length: 14 residues. Germline V gene sequence: CDR1 LNHNV, CDR2 YYDKDF (reference sequence). J was trimmed by 5 bases and V by 1 base; bases with no gene match: 3. CDR3 nucleotides: TGTGCCACCAGCAGAGGGACAGGGATTGAGACCCAGTACTTC. It specifies CATSRGTGIETQYF.

This clonotype was seen more than once but under ten times. The chain links TRBV3-1 to TRBJ2-7; D is unclear. V lost 11 bases and J 4 bases, leaving 15 bases between the germline ends. There are 12 residues in the CDR3. Per germline, CDR1 LGHDT and CDR2 YNNKEL (reference sequence). CDR3 residues: CARTSLPYEQYF. The CDR3 DNA reads as TGTGCCCGAACGAGCCTACCGTACGAGCAGTACTTC.

This clonotype showed up many times. The rearrangement links TRBV11-3 to TRBJ2-2; either TRBD1 or TRBD2 may supply D (5 bases each). Between the trimmed V and J ends, which lost 5 bases and 8 bases, there was a span of 15 bases. Germline CDR1 reads SGHNT; CDR2 reads YENEEA. CDR3 length: 14 amino acids. The CDR3 loop is CASSRGRRRGELFF. The CDR3 region has the DNA TGTGCCAGCAGCCGGGGCAGACGTAGAGGGGAGCTGTTTTTT. The full variable domain, rest sourced from reference TRBV11-3 and TRBJ2-2, is EAGVVQSPRYKIIEKKQPVAFWCNPISGHNTLYWYLQNLGQGPELLIRYENEEAVDDSQLPKDRFSAERLKGVDSTLKIQPAELGDSAVYLCASSRGRRRGELFFGEGSRLTVL.

This CDR3 reads CASSQGTRRETQYF. The CDR3 DNA sequence: TGTGCCAGCAGCCAAGGGACCCGGCGGGAGACCCAGTACTTC. The chain recombines TRBV7-2 with TRBJ2-5; D tentatively reads TRBD1 or TRBD2 (5 bases each). The V and J ends lost 5 bases and 5 bases respectively, with 15 bases between them. Germline V CDR1 and CDR2: SGHTA, FQGNSA. This CDR3 spans 14 amino acids.

This clonotype occurred many times. V usage is TRBV4-3 and J usage is TRBJ1-2; TRBD1 aligns across 7 bases. Unmatched junction bases numbered 7, after V lost 1 base and J lost 8 bases. There are 14 residues in the CDR3. Per the germline V gene, CDR1 is LGHNA and CDR2 is YSLEER. CDR3 sequence reads: CASSQVGGGLGYTF. The CDR3 nucleotides are TGCGCCAGCAGCCAAGTTGGAGGGGGCTTAGGCTACACCTTC.

This clonotype was seen at least ten times. The rearrangement uses TRBV7-6 and TRBJ2-7; D is uncertain. Trimming took off 2 bases at V and 3 bases at J, with 8 bases between the two ends. The CDR3 extends over 13 amino acids. Per the germline V gene, CDR1 is SGHVS and CDR2 is FNYEAQ. The CDR3 DNA is TGTGCCAGCAGCTTACTCCAGGACTACGAGCAGTACTTC. The encoded protein is CASSLLQDYEQYF.

This clonotype was picked up many times. V and J are TRBV28 and TRBJ2-5; TRBD2 aligns across 11 bases. With V trimmed by 5 bases and J by 6 bases, 8 bases remained unmatched. This CDR3 is 15 amino acids long. Germline loops: CDR1 MDHEN, CDR2 SYDVKM. In DNA, the CDR3 is TGTGCCAGCAGTCCCGGACTAGCGGGTATAAAGACCCAGTACTTC. Its translation is CASSPGLAGIKTQYF.

This clonotype was seen many times. This chain uses TRBV29-1 with TRBJ1-1; 8 bases align to TRBD1. V lost 4 bases, J lost 4 bases, and 14 bases stayed unmatched. Germline CDR1 and CDR2: SQVTM and ANQGSEA. The CDR3 contains 16 residues. The CDR3 sequence is CSVVRWGRGRFTEAFF. CDR3 nucleotides: TGCAGCGTTGTGCGATGGGGCAGGGGGCGCTTCACTGAAGCTTTCTTT.

This clonotype was seen repeatedly, ten times or more. V is TRBV18 and J is TRBJ1-1; the D gene is possibly TRBD1 (6 bases). Per germline, CDR1 KGHSH and CDR2 LQKENI. CDR3 length: 17 residues. Trimming took 3 bases from V and 3 from J, leaving 20 bases between them. CDR3 residues: CASSPLTTGLGDTEAFF. CDR3 bases: TGTGCCAGCTCACCTTTAACTACAGGGTTAGGCGACACTGAAGCTTTCTTT. The full variable domain, in which reference TRBV18 and TRBJ1-1 provide the parts outside the CDR3, is NAGVMQNPRHLVRRRGQEARLRCSPMKGHSHVYWYRQLPEEGLKFMVYLQKENIIDESGMPKERFSAEFPKEGPSILRIQQVVRGDSAAYFCASSPLTTGLGDTEAFFGQGTRLTVV.

This clonotype was counted ten times or more. The chain joins TRBV27 to TRBJ2-7; 11 nucleotides line up with TRBD1. The CDR3 consists of 15 residues. Germline CDR1 is MNHEY and CDR2 is SMNVEV (reference sequence). J lost 5 bases, V lost 6 bases, and 9 bases had no gene match. The DNA for the CDR3 is TGTGCCAGCAGCCTATCCCGGACAGGGGGCAACGAGCAGTACTTC. It yields the protein CASSLSRTGGNEQYF.

This clonotype was observed at least ten times. The chain uses TRBV14 and TRBJ1-2; tentative D call: TRBD1 (5 bases). Trimming took 3 bases from V and 7 from J, leaving 12 bases between them. The CDR3 contains 13 residues. The germline V gene encodes CDR1 SGHDN and CDR2 FVKESK. Here the CDR3 DNA reads TGTGCCAGCAGCCAGCGGAGGGGATCTGGCTACACCTTC. Translation: CASSQRRGSGYTF.

This clonotype was seen repeatedly, ten times or more. The gene calls are TRBV6-1 and TRBJ2-5; 7 nucleotides align to TRBD1. In germline, CDR1 is MNHNS, CDR2 SASEGT. The CDR3 extends over 16 amino acids. Trimming at V came to 3 bases and at J to 1 base, leaving 8 bases not matched to a gene. CDR3 in amino acids: CASSEGWDRPQETQYF. DNA of the CDR3: TGTGCCAGCAGTGAGGGGTGGGACAGACCCCAAGAGACCCAGTACTTC.